This TCR beta chain came from a study of cytomegalovirus exposure and HLA in healthy donors. About the study: Earlier findings included some 100 million unique TCR beta sequences obtained from 170 million or so T cells.

Whole-study results and caveats: The classifier reportedly diagnosed cytomegalovirus status with high sensitivity and specificity. A later analysis reportedly identified an Asian-associated ancestry cluster as carrying fewer N-insertions than the roughly 600-donor mean.

Primers included in the PCR were 60 Vbeta and 13 Jbeta primers. This table comes from immunoSEQ multiplex PCR, and its TCRdb copy is limited to in-frame clones, with some not included. The table lists over 150,000 clones, roughly 80% of them singletons. A note on this clone: Its antigen is undetermined.

The V and J ends lost 0 bases and 7 bases respectively, with 16 bases between them. The CDR3 covers 17 residues. Germline V gives CDR1 LNHNV, CDR2 YYDKDF (reference sequence). The clonotype originates from a woman in her 30s in good health and CMV-seropositive. The rearrangement uses TRBV15 and TRBJ1-6, with D uncertain. Material: PBMCs. DNA of the CDR3: TGTGCCACCAGCAGAGACCCGAGGAGGATCGGGAATTCACCCCTCCACTTT. Protein sequence: CATSRDPRRIGNSPLHF.